The clone carrying this TCR beta chain has a handful of counts. These data come from a study of molecular identifiers for immune sequencing clone quantification. Per germline, CDR1 ENHRY and CDR2 SYGVKD. CDR3 size: 15 residues. V was trimmed by 0 bases and J by 5 bases, leaving 13 bases between them. TCRdb ran MiXCR on the PCR reads and lists one entry per CDR3 protein. The sample consists of about 510,000 distinct CDR3 sequences, under 30% of them appearing once. The clonotype was recovered from a human donor in good health. Some libraries in this study had Jurkat cell RNA spiked in. This chain connects TRBV10-3 to TRBJ2-5, with D tentatively TRBD1 or TRBD2 (5 bases each). Input material: naive CD8+ T cells from blood, with Jurkat cell RNA spiked in. Subset given: FACS-sorted CD8+CD4-CCR7+CD45RA+ naive T cells. The CDR3 protein is CAISESISGTETQYF. DNA for the CDR3: TGTGCCATCAGTGAGTCGATATCCGGGACCGAGACCCAGTACTTC.